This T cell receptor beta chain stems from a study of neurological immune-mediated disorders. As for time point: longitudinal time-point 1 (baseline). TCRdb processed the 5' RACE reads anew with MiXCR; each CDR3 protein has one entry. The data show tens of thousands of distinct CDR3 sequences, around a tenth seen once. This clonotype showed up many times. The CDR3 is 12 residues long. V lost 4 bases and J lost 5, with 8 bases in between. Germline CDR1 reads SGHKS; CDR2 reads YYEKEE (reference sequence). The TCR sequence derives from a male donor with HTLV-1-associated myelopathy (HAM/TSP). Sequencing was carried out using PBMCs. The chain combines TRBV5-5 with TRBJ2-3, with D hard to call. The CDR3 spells CASSQSIDTQYF. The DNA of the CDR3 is TGTGCCAGCAGCCAATCTATAGATACGCAGTATTTT.